These T cell receptor beta chains were read from a single sample in a study of human thymus T cells. Sequenced by immunoSEQ multiplex PCR; TCRdb stores in-frame clones only, minus some. The repertoire includes some 44,000 clones, 95% of them detected once, and about 0.17% sits in the top ten. Sequenced material: blood. These receptors came from a girl under two years old with a congenital heart defect but otherwise immunologically healthy. Each CDR3 is given with its conserved first and last residue.

TRBJ1-4 TRBV27 CASSLGRGATNEKLFF
TRBJ1-2 TRBV7-2 CASSLSGINYGYTF
TRBJ1-5 TRBV15 CATSRQGHQPQHF
TRBJ1-2 TRBV7-2 CASSYPGRTGGYTF
TRBJ2-5 TRBV21-1 CASSKGATPQETQYF
TRBJ2-1 TRBV5-1 CASSPTPGKLAGDQFF
TRBJ2-3 TRBV28 CASLDSLSTDTQYF
TRBJ1-2 TRBV7-9 CASSLGEYRRGDYGYTF
TRBJ1-2 TRBV29-1 CSVEGVPGVNYGYTF
TRBJ1-1 TRBV19 CASSIKGGMNTEAFF
TRBJ1-1 TRBV29-1 CSVDRYHTEAFF
TRBJ2-7 TRBV5-5 CASSMNLRVESYEQYF
TRBJ2-7 TRBV19 CASSEFTGGEQYF
TRBJ2-1 TRBV11-1 CASSLFPSLPAPRGDEQFF
TRBJ2-7 TRBV28 CASSLAGGAYEQYF
TRBJ2-1 TRBV7-2 CASSTTGDEQFF
TRBJ2-7 TRBV28 CASSLAKGEQYF
TRBJ1-2 TRBV30 CAWSNSYGYTF
TRBJ2-2 TRBV28 CASSLPGRMNTGELFF
TRBJ2-1 TRBV27 CASSLKGSSSYNEQFF
TRBJ2-6 TRBV7-2 CASTHRASGANVLTF
TRBJ1-2 TRBV7-2 CASSLDWGGGYTF
TRBJ1-5 TRBV4-1 CASSQERRDQPQHF
TRBJ2-1 TRBV29-1 CSVEGLAGVFPYNEQFF
TRBJ1-2 TRBV27 CASSLLGIGNYGYTF
TRBJ2-3 TRBV2 CASSMRGTDTQYF
TRBJ2-7 TRBV6-6 CASSRLGTGNYEQYF
TRBJ2-1 TRBV19 CASSLAGGYNEQFF
TRBJ2-1 TRBV11-2 CASSLPSSRGRGYNEQFF
TRBJ2-2 TRBV27 CASTLERERNTGELFF
TRBJ2-5 TRBV28 CASSFRDRGRQETQYF
TRBJ2-1 TRBV7-6 CASSGTSGTSYNEQFF
TRBJ1-3 TRBV5-3 CARSFPQGKGGNTIYF
TRBJ1-5 TRBV30 CAWSGQGNQPQHF
TRBJ2-7 TRBV27 CASSFGRGRLYEQYF
TRBJ1-3 TRBV29-1 CSLEKRSGNTIYF
TRBJ1-1 TRBV7-3 CASRRDGLTEAFF
TRBJ2-3 TRBV28 CASSPGGGDTQYF
TRBJ2-7 TRBV21-1 CASSKSYYSTFRPPYEQYF
TRBJ1-1 TRBV7-9 CASSWDRGTEAFF
TRBJ2-3 TRBV19 CASSTGGRALRLTDTQYF
TRBJ2-5 TRBV5-1 CASSRAGGPWETQYF
TRBJ2-7 TRBV11-2 CASSLAGRGSSEQYF